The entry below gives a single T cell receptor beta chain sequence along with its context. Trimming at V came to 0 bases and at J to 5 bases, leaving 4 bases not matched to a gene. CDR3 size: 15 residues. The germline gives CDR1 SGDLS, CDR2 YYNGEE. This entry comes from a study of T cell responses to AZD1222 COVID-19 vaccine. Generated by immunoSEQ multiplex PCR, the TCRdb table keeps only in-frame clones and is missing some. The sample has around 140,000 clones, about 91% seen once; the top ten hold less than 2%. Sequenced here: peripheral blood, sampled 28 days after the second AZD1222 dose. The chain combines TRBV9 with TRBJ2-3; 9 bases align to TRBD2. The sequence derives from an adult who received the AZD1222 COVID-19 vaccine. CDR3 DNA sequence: TGTGCCAGCAGCGTAGGACTAGCGGTACGAGATACGCAGTATTTT. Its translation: CASSVGLAVRDTQYF.